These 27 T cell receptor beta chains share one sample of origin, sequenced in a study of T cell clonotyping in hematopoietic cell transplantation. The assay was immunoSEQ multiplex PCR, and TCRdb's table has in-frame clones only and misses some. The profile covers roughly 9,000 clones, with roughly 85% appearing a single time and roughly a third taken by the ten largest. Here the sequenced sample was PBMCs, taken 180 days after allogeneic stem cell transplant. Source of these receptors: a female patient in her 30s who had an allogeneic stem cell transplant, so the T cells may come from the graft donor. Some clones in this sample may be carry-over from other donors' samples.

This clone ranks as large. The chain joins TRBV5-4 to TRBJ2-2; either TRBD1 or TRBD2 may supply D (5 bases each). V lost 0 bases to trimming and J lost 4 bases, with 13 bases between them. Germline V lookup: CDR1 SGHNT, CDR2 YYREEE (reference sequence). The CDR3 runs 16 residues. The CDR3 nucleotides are TGTGCCAGCAGCTTGGGGTGGGGCGCGGGCACCGGGGAGCTGTTTTTT. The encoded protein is CASSLGWGAGTGELFF.

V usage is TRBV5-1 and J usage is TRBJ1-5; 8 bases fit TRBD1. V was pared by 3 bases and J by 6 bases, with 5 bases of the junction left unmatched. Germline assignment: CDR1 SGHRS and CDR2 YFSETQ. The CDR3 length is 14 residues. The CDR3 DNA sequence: TGCGCCAGCAGCTGGTCAGGGGGCGTTCAGCCCCAGCATTTT. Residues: CASSWSGGVQPQHF. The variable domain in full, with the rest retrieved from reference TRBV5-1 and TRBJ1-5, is KAGVTQTPRYLIKTRGQQVTLSCSPISGHRSVSWYQQTPGQGLQFLFEYFSETQRNKGNFPGRFSGRQFSNSRSEMNVSTLELGDSALYLCASSWSGGVQPQHFGDGTRLSIL.

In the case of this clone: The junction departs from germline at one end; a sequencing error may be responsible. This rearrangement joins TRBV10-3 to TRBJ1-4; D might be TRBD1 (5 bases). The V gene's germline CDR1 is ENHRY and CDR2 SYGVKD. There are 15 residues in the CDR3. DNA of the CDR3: TGTGCCAGCAGTGTCGGCGGGGCAGAGCGAGAAAAACTGTTTTTT. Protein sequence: CASSVGGAEREKLFF.

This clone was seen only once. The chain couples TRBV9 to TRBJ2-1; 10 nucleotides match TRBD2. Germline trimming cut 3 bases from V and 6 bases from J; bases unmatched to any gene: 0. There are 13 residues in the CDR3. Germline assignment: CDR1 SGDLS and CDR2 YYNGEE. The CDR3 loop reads CASSGTSGNEQFF. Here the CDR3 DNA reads TGTGCCAGCAGCGGGACTAGCGGCAATGAGCAGTTCTTC.

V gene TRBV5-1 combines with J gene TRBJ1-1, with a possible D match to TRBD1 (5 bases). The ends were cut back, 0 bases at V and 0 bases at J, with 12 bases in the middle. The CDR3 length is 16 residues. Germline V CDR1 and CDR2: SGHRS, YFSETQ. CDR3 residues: CASSLGGVSMNTEAFF. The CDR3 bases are TGCGCCAGCAGCTTGGGGGGGGTAAGCATGAACACTGAAGCTTTCTTT.

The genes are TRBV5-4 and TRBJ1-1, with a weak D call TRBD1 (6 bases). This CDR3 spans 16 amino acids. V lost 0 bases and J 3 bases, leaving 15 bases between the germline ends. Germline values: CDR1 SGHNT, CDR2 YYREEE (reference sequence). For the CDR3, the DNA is TGTGCCAGCAGCTTGGTCGGCAGGGGCATTTACACTGAAGCTTTCTTT. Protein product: CASSLVGRGIYTEAFF.

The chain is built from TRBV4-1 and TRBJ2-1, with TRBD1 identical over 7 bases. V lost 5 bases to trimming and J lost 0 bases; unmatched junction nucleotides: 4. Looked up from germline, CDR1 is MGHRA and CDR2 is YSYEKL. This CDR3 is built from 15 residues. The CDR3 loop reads CASSIRDSSYNEQFF. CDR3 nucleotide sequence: TGCGCCAGCAGCATCCGGGACAGCTCCTACAATGAGCAGTTCTTC.

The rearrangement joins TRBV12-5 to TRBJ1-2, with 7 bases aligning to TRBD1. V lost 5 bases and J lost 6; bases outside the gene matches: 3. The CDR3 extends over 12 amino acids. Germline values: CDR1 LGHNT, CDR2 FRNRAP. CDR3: CASGTTGDGYTF. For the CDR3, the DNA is TGTGCTAGTGGTACAACAGGGGATGGCTACACCTTC.

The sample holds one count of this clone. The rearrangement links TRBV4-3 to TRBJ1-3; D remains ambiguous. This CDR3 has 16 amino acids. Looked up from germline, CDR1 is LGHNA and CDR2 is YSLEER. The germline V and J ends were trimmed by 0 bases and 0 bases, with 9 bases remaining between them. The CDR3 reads CASSQDLRGSGNTIYF. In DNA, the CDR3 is TGCGCCAGCAGCCAAGATCTACGGGGCTCTGGAAACACCATATATTTT.

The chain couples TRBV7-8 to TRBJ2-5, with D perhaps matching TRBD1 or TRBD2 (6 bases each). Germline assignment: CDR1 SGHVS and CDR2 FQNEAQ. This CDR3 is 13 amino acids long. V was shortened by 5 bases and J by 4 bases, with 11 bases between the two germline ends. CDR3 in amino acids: CASSKGGRETQYF. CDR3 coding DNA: TGTGCCAGCAGCAAGGGGGGCCGAGAGACCCAGTACTTC. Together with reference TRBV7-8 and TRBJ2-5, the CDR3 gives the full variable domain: GAGVSQSPRYKVAKRGQDVALRCDPISGHVSLFWYQQALGQGPEFLTYFQNEAQLDKSGLPSDRFFAERPEGSVSTLKIQRTQQEDSAVYLCASSKGGRETQYFGPGTRLLVL.

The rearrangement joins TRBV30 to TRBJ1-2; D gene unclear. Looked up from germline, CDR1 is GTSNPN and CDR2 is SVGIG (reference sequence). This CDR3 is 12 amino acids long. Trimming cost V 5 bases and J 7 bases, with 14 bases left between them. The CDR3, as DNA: TGTGCCTGGGGCATAGGAGGACCTGGCTACACCTTC. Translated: CAWGIGGPGYTF.

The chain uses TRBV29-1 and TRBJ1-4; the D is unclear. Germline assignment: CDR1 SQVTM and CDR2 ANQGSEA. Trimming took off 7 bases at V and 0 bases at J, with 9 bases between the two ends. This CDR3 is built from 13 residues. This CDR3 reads CSAGRSTNEKLFF. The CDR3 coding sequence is TGCAGCGCCGGACGTTCAACTAATGAAAAACTGTTTTTT.

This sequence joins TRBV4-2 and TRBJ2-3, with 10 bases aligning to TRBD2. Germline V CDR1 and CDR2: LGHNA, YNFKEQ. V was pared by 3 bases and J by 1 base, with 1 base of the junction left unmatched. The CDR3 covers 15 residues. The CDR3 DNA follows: TGTGCCAGCAGCCAGCTAGCGGGGGGCACAGATACGCAGTATTTT. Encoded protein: CASSQLAGGTDTQYF.

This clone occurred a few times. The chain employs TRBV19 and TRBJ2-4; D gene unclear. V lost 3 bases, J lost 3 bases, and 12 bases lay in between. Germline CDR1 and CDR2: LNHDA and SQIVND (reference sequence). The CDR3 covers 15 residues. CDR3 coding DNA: TGTGCCAGTAGTATTGGCGGTGTGGGCAAAAACATTCAGTACTTC. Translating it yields CASSIGGVGKNIQYF.

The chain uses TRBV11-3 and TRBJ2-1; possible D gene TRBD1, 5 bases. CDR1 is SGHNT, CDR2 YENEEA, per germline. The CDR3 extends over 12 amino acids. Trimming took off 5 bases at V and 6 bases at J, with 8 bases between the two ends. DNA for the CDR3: TGTGCCAGCAGCCAGACAGTCAATGAGCAGTTCTTC. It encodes CASSQTVNEQFF.

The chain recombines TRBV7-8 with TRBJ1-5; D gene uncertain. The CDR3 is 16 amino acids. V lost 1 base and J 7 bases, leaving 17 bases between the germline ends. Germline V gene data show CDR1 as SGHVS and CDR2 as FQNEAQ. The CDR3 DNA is TGTGCCAGCAGCTTAGGACCTTGGCAGTCCGAACAGCCCCAGCATTTT. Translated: CASSLGPWQSEQPQHF.

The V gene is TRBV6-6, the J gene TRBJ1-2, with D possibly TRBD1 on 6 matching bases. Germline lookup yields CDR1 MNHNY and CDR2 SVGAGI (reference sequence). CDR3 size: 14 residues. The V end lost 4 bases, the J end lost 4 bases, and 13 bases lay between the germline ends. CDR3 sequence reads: CASSFLQGGYGYTF. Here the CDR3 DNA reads TGTGCCAGCAGTTTCCTACAGGGTGGCTATGGCTACACCTTC.

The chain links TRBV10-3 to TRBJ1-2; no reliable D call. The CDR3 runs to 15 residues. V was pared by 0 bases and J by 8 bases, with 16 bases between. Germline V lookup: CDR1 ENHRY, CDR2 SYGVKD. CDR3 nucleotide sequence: TGTGCCATCAGTGAGTCGGAGGGAACGGTAGGCGGCTACACCTTC. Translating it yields CAISESEGTVGGYTF.

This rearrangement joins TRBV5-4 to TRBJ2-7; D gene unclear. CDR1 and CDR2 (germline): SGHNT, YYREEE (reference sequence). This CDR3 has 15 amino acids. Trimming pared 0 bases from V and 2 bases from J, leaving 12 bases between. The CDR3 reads CASSLGSGVTYEQYF. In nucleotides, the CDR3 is TGTGCCAGCAGCTTGGGGTCAGGTGTAACCTACGAGCAGTACTTC.

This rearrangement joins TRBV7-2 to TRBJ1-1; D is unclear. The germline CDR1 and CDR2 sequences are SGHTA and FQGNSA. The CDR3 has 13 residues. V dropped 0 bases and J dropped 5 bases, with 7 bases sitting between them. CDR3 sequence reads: CASSLARVTEAFF. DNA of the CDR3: TGTGCCAGCAGCTTAGCTCGAGTGACTGAAGCTTTCTTT. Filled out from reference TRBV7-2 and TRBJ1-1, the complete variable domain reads GAGVSQSPSNKVTEKGKDVELRCDPISGHTALYWYRQSLGQGLEFLIYFQGNSAPDKSGLPSDRFSAERTGGSVSTLTIQRTQQEDSAVYLCASSLARVTEAFFGQGTRLTVV.

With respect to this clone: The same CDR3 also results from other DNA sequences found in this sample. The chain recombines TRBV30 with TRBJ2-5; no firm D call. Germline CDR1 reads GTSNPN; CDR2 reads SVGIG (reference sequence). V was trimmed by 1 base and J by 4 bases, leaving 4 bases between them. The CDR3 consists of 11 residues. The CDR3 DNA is TGTGCCTGGAGTGGCGGAGAGACCCAGTACTTC. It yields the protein CAWSGGETQYF.

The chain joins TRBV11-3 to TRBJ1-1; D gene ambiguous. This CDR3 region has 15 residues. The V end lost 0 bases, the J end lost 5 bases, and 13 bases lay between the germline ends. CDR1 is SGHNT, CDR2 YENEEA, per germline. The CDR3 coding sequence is TGTGCCAGCAGCTTAGATGTCTGGGGTGAGACTGAAGCTTTCTTT. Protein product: CASSLDVWGETEAFF.

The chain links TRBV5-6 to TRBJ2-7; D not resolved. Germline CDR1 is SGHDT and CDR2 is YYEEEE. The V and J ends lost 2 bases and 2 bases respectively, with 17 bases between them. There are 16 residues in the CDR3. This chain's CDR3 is CASSLGGGPLTYEQYF. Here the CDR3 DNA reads TGTGCCAGCAGCTTAGGCGGCGGACCACTCACCTACGAGCAGTACTTC.

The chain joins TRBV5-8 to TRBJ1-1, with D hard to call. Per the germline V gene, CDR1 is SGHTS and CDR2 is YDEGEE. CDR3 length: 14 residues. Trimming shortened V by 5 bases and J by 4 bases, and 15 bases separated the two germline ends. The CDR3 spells CASRIYPGSTEAFF. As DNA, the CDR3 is TGTGCCAGCAGAATCTATCCGGGTAGCACTGAAGCTTTCTTT.

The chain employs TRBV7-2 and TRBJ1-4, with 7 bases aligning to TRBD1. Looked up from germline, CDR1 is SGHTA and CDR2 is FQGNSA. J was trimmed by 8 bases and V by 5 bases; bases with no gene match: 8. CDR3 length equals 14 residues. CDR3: CASSPNRGLEKLFF. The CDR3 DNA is TGTGCCAGCAGCCCTAACAGGGGATTGGAAAAACTGTTTTTT.

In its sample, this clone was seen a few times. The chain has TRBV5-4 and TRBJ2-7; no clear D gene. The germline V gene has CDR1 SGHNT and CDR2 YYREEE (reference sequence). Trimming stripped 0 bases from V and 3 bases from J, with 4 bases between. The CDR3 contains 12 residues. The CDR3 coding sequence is TGTGCCAGCAGCTTGGTGGGCTACGAGCAGTACTTC. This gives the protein CASSLVGYEQYF. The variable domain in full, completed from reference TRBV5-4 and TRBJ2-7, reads ETGVTQSPTHLIKTRGQQVTLRCSSQSGHNTVSWYQQALGQGPQFIFQYYREEENGRGNFPPRFSGLQFPNYSSELNVNALELDDSALYLCASSLVGYEQYFGPGTRLTVT.

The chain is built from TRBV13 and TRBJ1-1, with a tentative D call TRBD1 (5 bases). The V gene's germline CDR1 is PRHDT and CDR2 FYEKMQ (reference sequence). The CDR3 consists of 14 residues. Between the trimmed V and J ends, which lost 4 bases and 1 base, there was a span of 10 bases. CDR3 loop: CASSSGLGNTEAFF. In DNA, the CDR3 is TGTGCCAGCAGCTCGGGGCTAGGGAACACTGAAGCTTTCTTT.